This T cell receptor beta chain derives from a study of patients and donors after allogeneic stem cell transplantation. The CDR3 loop spans 18 amino acids. The V end lost 1 base, the J end lost 0 bases, and 21 bases lay between the germline ends. CDR1 and CDR2 (germline): DFQATT, SNEGSKA (reference sequence). One entry per CDR3 protein results from TCRdb running MiXCR on the RT-PCR reads. The sample has 98,000 or so distinct CDR3 sequences; approximately 40% are singletons. The sample holds a few counts of this clonotype. The V call is TRBV20-1, the J call TRBJ1-1; D possibly corresponds to TRBD1 (5 bases). The sample consisted of blood, either unsorted or a sorted T cell fraction (not recorded which). This receptor was taken from a human donor who was either an allogeneic HSCT recipient or a stem cell or donor lymphocyte infusion donor (not recorded which). It is not recorded whose cells these are; they may come from a transplant donor. CDR3 sequence (DNA): TGCAGTGCTAGAGGTAATCAACTTGGGGCAGCCATGAACACTGAAGCTTTCTTT. Encoded protein: CSARGNQLGAAMNTEAFF.